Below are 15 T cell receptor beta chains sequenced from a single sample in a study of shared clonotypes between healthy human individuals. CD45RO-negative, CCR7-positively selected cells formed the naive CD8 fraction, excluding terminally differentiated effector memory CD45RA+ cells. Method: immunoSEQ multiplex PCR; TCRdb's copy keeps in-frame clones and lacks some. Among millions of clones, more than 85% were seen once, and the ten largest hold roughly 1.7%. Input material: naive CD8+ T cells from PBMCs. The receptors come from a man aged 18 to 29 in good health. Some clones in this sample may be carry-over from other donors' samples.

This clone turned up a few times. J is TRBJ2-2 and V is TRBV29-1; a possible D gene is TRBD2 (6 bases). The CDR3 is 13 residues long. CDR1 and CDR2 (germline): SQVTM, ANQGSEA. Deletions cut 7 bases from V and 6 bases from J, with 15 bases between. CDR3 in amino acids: CSARTIGPGELFF. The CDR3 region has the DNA TGCAGCGCTAGGACTATTGGGCCCGGGGAGCTGTTTTTT.

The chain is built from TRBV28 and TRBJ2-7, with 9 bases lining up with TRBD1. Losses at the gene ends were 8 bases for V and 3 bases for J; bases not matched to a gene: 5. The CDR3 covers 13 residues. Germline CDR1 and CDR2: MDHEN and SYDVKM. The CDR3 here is CASGGQGDYEQYF. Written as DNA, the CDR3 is TGTGCCAGCGGGGGACAGGGAGACTACGAGCAGTACTTC.

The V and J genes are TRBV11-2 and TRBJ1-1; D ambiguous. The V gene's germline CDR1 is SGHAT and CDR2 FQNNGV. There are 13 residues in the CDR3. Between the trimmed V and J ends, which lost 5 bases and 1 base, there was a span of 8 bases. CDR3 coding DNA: TGTGCCAGCAGCCTTATGGGGAACACTGAAGCTTTCTTT. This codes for CASSLMGNTEAFF.

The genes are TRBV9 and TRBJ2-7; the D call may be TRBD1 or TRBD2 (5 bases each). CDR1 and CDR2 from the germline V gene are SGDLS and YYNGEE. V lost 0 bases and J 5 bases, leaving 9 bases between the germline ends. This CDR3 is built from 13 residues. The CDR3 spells CASSVGGSHEQYF. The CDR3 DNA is TGTGCCAGCAGCGTAGGGGGGAGCCACGAGCAGTACTTC.

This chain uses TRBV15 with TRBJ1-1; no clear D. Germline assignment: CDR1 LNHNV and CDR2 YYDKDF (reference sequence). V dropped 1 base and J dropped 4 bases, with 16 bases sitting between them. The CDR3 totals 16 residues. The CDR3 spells CATSRGRVVKGTEAFF. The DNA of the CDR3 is TGTGCCACCAGCAGAGGTCGGGTGGTCAAGGGCACTGAAGCTTTCTTT.

CDR3 residues: CASSLKAENTEAFF. CDR3 coding DNA: TGTGCCAGCAGCTTAAAGGCAGAAAACACTGAAGCTTTCTTT. The rearrangement links TRBV13 to TRBJ1-1; D gene uncertain. This CDR3 spans 14 amino acids. Germline V lookup: CDR1 PRHDT, CDR2 FYEKMQ (reference sequence). Trimming removed 2 bases from V and 2 bases from J, with 9 bases in between.

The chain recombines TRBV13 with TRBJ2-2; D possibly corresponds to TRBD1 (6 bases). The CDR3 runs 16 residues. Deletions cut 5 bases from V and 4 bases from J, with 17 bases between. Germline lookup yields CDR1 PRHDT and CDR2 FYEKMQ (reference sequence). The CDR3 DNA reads TGTGCCAGCAGCCAAATTCAGGGGTTCGCCACCGGGGAGCTGTTTTTT. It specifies CASSQIQGFATGELFF. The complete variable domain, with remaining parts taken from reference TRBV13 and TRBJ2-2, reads AAGVIQSPRHLIKEKRETATLKCYPIPRHDTVYWYQQGPGQDPQFLISFYEKMQSDKGSIPDRFSAQQFSDYHSELNMSSLELGDSALYFCASSQIQGFATGELFFGEGSRLTVL.

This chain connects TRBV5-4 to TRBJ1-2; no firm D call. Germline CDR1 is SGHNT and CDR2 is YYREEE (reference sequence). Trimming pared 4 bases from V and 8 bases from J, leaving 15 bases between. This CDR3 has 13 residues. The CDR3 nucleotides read TGTGCCAGCAGCCCGGGCCCATATTGGGGCTACACCTTC. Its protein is CASSPGPYWGYTF.

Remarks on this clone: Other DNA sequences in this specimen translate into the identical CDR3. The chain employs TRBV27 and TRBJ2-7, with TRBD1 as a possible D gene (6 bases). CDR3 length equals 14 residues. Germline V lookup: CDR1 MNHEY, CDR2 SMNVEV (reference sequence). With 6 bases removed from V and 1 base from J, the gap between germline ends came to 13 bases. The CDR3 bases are TGTGCCAGCAGCCTCAGGGGAGTATCCTACGAGCAGTACTTC. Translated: CASSLRGVSYEQYF.

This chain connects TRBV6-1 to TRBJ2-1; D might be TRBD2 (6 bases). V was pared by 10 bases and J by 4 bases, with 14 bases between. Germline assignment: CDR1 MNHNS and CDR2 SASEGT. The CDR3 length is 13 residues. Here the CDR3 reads CATLLRGYNEQFF. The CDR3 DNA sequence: TGTGCCACCCTCTTGCGGGGATACAATGAGCAGTTCTTC.

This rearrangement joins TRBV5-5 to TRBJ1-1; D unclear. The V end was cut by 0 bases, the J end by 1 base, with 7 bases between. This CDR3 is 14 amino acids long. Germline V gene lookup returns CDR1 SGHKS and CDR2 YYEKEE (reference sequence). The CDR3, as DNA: TGTGCCAGCAGCTTGGGCAGAAGGAACACTGAAGCTTTCTTT. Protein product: CASSLGRRNTEAFF.

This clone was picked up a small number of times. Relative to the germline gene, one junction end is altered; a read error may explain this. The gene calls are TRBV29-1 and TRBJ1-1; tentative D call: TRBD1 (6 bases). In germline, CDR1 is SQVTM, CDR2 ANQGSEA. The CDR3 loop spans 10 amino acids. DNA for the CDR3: TGCAGCGGAGGACCCGGACAGCCGGGGTTT. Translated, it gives CSGGPGQPGF.

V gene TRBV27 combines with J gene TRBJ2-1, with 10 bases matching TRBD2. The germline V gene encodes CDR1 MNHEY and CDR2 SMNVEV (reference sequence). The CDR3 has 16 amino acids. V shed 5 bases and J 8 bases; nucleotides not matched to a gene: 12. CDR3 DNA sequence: TGTGCCAGCAGTCACAGACAGCGGGAGGGCCCCGATGAGCAGTTCTTC. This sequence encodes CASSHRQREGPDEQFF.

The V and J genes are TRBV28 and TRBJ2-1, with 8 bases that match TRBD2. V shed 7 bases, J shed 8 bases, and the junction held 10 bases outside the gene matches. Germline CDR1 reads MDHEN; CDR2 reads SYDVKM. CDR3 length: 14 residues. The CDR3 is CASTAGGEGDEQFF. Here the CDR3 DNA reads TGTGCCAGCACGGCGGGAGGCGAGGGCGATGAGCAGTTCTTC. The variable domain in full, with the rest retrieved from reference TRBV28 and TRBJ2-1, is DVKVTQSSRYLVKRTGEKVFLECVQDMDHENMFWYRQDPGLGLRLIYFSYDVKMKEKGDIPEGYSVSREKKERFSLILESASTNQTSMYLCASTAGGEGDEQFFGPGTRLTVL.

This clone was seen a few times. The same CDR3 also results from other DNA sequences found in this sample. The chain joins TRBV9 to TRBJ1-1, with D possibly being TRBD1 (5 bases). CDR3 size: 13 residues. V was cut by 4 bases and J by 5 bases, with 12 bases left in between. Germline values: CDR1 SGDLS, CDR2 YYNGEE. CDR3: CASSLGGRTEAFF. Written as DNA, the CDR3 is TGTGCCAGCAGCCTCGGGGGACGGACTGAAGCTTTCTTT.